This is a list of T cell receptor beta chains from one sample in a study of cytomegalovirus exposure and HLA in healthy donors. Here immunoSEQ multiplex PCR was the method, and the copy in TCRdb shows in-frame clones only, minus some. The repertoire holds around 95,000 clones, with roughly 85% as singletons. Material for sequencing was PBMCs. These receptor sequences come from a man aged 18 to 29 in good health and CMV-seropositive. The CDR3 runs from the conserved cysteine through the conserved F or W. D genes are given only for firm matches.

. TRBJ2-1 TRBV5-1 CASSPAGTAPNEQFF
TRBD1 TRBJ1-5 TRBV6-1 CASLDRGDSGQPQHF
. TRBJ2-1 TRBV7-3 CASSLGTYNEQFF
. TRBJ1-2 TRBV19 CASSIRSGNYGYTF
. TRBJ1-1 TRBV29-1 CSVEPGKNTEAFF
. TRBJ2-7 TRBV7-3 CASSLNAGGAYEQYF
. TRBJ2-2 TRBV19 CASSFRNTGELFF
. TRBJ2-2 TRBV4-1 CASSQGLRTNTGELFF
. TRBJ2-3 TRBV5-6 CASTQGYGTDTQYF
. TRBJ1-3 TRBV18 CASSQGGGNTIYF
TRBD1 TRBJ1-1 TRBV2 CASSPWTGEAFF
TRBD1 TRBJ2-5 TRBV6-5 CASSYRDSQETQYF
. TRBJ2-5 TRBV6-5 CASTEGETQYF
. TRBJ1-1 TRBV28 CASSLSGIAGDTEAFF
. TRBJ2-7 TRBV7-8 CASSRTGEQYF
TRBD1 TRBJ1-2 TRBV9 CASSPNGGTGGFGYTF
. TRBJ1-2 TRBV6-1 CASSEGQVYGYTF
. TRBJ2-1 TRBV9 CASSGLGGQFF
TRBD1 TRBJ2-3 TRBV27 CASSWDRGQGDTQYF
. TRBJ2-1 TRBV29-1 CSAGDYDNEQFF
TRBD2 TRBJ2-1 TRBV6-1 CASRGLAGYNNEQFF
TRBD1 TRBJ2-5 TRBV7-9 CASKRTGPKETQYF
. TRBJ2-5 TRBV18 CASSPSAVQGTQYF
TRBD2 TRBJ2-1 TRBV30 CAWTEGLAGGYNEQFF
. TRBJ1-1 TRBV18 CASQPQGGDTEAFF
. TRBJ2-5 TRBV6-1 CASSALSETQYF
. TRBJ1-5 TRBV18 CASSGGSNQPQHF
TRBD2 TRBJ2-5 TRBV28 CASSPTSGRKETQYF
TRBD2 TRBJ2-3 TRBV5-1 CASSLGASGRTDTQYF
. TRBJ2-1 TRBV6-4 CASSAGSYNEQFF
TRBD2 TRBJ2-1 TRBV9 CASSQTSGSRNEQFF
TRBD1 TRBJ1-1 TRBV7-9 CASSPDRGEAFF
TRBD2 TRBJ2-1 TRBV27 CASRPTSGSTYEQFF
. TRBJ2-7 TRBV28 CASRSWGAGRGGEQYF
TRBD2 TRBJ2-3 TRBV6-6 CASRDGGSGTDTQYF
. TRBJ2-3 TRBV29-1 CSVEDLVDYRPATDTQYF
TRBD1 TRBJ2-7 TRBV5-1 CASSSSTGANEQYF
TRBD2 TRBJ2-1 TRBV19 CASSIGASGRRNEQFF
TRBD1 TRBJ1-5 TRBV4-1 CASSQTSGTDSNQPQHF